This T cell receptor (beta chain) was sequenced during a study of blood T cell repertoires in COVID-19. Overall study: Donors in the United States, Italy and Spain gave samples during acute or convalescent COVID-19. PBMCs, B-cell-depleted T cells, or T cells provided the cDNA or gDNA that made up the material.

Original handling: Researchers report that nucleated cell counts were estimated from reference gene primer amplification. Sequenced by immunoSEQ multiplex PCR; TCRdb stores in-frame clones only, minus some. That table furnishes V, J and clone size, whereas the DNA furnished D and trimming. The sample records about 240,000 clones, approximately 83% being singletons. Germline assignment: CDR1 MGHRA and CDR2 YSYEKL. CDR3 length: 13 amino acids. V was cut by 1 base and J by 8 bases, with 11 bases left in between. The clonotype comes from a man younger than 45 who had recovered from COVID-19. The specimen sequenced was peripheral blood. This chain connects TRBV4-1 to TRBJ1-2; D ambiguous. In DNA form, the CDR3 reads TGCGCCAGCAGCCAAGTGGCGGGCGGAGGCTACACCTTC. It yields the protein CASSQVAGGGYTF.